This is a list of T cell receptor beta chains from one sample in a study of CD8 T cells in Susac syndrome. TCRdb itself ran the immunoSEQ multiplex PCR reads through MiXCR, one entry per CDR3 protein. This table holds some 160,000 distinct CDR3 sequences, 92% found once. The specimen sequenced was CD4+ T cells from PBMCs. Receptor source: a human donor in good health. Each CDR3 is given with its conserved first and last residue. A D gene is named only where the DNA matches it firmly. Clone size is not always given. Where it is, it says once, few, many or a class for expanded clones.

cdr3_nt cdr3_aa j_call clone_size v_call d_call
TGCAGCGTTGAAGAGGGATCTTCGTTCTTC CSVEEGSSFF TRBJ2-1 NA TRBV29-1 NA
TGTGCCAGCAGCTTAAGGTTCTCTGGAAACACCATATATTTT CASSLRFSGNTIYF TRBJ1-3 NA TRBV11-2 NA
TGCAGCGTTGCTATGGGGGTAGAAAGGGAGCTGTTTTTT CSVAMGVERELFF TRBJ2-2 NA TRBV29-1 NA
TGCAGTGCTAGCAAACAGGAAACGTCTGAAGCTTTCTTT CSASKQETSEAFF TRBJ1-1 NA TRBV20-1 NA
TGCGCCAGCAGAGAAGAGACAGGGAGCTACGAGCAGTACTTC CASREETGSYEQYF TRBJ2-7 NA TRBV5-1 TRBD1
TGCGCCAGCAGCTGGACAGGGTTAGCCAAAAACATTCAGTACTTC CASSWTGLAKNIQYF TRBJ2-4 NA TRBV5-1 TRBD1
TGTGCCAGCTCACCACGGAGAGGGCCCGACACCGGGGAGCTGTTTTTT CASSPRRGPDTGELFF TRBJ2-2 NA TRBV18 NA
TGTGCCAGCAGTTCCACCGGGGAGCGCAATCAGCCCCAGCATTTT CASSSTGERNQPQHF TRBJ1-5 NA TRBV6-5 NA
TGCGCCAGCAGCTTGGCCGTCGCGACAGATACGCAGTATTTT CASSLAVATDTQYF TRBJ2-3 NA TRBV5-1 NA
TGTGCCAGTAGTAGAGACAGATACTACGAGCAGTACTTC CASSRDRYYEQYF TRBJ2-7 NA TRBV19 NA
TGTGCCAGCACCGACAGGGGGGGACGCGGCTACACCTTC CASTDRGGRGYTF TRBJ1-2 NA TRBV2 TRBD1
TGCAGTGCTAGAGAGCGCAGCAAAACATCTATAGAGACCCAGTACTTC CSARERSKTSIETQYF TRBJ2-5 NA TRBV20-1 NA
TGCAGTGCCCCTGGGGATCGTCAAGAGACCCAGTACTTC CSAPGDRQETQYF TRBJ2-5 NA TRBV20-1 NA
TGTGCCAGCAGCTTAAGGAGGGAGACTAGCGGGAAATACAATGAGCAGTTCTTC CASSLRRETSGKYNEQFF TRBJ2-1 NA TRBV7-2 TRBD2
TGTGCCAGCAGTGAAGGGGAGGACACTGAAGCTTTCTTT CASSEGEDTEAFF TRBJ1-1 NA TRBV2 NA
TGCAGTGCTATTAGTTCGGCGCTTCAAGAGACCCAGTACTTC CSAISSALQETQYF TRBJ2-5 NA TRBV20-1 NA
TGTGCCAGCAGCTTAACTTCGAGCACCGGGGAGCTGTTTTTT CASSLTSSTGELFF TRBJ2-2 NA TRBV7-3 NA
TGTGCCAGCTCGTCTCAGGATGGGCGCGAGACCCAGTACTTC CASSSQDGRETQYF TRBJ2-5 NA TRBV18 NA
TGTGCCAGCAGTTATCGGGGGAGGAGCACCGGGGAGCTGTTTTTT CASSYRGRSTGELFF TRBJ2-2 NA TRBV6-5 NA
TGTGCCAGCAGTATATGGACAGGGGGCGCGGGCACAGATACGCAGTATTTT CASSIWTGGAGTDTQYF TRBJ2-3 NA TRBV6-1 TRBD1
TGTGCCAGCTCACCATGGACAGGGTTACAAAACATTCAGTACTTC CASSPWTGLQNIQYF TRBJ2-4 once TRBV18 TRBD1
TGCAGCGTTGAGACGACAGCTGATCAGCCCCAGCATTTT CSVETTADQPQHF TRBJ1-5 NA TRBV29-1 NA
TGTGCCAGCAGTTCCGGGGGCGTCTGGTCCTACGAGCAGTACTTC CASSSGGVWSYEQYF TRBJ2-7 NA TRBV6-6 NA
TGTGCCAGCAGTTACTCGAAAGGGGCTATTTACAATGAGCAGTTCTTC CASSYSKGAIYNEQFF TRBJ2-1 NA TRBV6-5 NA
TGTGCCACCAGTGAAGCTAGCGCGGGGAGGGATACGCAGTATTTT CATSEASAGRDTQYF TRBJ2-3 NA TRBV24-1 NA
TGTGCCAGCAGCTCCACTAGCGGGAGAACAACAGATACGCAGTATTTT CASSSTSGRTTDTQYF TRBJ2-3 NA TRBV5-6 TRBD2
TGCAGCGTTCGGGAGATGGCGAGCACCGGGGAGCTGTTTTTT CSVREMASTGELFF TRBJ2-2 once TRBV29-1 NA
TGCAGTGCTCCCCCGGGGCTAGCCAAAAACATTCAGTACTTC CSAPPGLAKNIQYF TRBJ2-4 NA TRBV20-1 NA
TGTGCCAGCAGCTTATTGGTTGGGGCCAACGTCCTGACTTTC CASSLLVGANVLTF TRBJ2-6 NA TRBV5-4 NA